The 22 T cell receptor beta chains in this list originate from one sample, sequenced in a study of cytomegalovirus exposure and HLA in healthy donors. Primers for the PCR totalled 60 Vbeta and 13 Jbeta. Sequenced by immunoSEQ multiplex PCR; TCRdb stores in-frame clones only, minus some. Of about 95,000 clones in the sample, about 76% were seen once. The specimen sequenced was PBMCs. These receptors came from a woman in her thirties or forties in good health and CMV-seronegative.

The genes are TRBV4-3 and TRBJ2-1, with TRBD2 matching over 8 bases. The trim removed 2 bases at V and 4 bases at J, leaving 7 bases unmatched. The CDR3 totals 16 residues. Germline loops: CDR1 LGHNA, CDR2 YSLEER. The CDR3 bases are TGCGCCAGCAGCCAAACGCTAGCGGGCCTTTACAATGAGCAGTTCTTC. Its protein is CASSQTLAGLYNEQFF.

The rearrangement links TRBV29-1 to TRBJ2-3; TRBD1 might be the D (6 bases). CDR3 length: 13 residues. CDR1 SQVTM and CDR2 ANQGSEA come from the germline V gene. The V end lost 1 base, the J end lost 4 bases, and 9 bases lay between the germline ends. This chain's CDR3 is CSVEVGAADTQYF. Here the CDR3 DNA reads TGCAGCGTTGAAGTGGGGGCCGCAGATACGCAGTATTTT.

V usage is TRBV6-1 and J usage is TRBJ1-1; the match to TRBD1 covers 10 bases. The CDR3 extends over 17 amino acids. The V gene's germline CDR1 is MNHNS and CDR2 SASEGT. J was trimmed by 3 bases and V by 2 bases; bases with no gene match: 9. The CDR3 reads CASSELGQGFSHTEAFF. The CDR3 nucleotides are TGTGCCAGCAGTGAACTGGGACAGGGGTTTAGTCACACTGAAGCTTTCTTT.

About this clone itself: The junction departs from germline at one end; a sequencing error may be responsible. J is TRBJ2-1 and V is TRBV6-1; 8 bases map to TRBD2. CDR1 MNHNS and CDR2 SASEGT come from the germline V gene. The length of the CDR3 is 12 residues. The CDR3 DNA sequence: TGTGCCACCAGTCCTACGGGGGGGCGACTGTTCTTC. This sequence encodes CATSPTGGRLFF.

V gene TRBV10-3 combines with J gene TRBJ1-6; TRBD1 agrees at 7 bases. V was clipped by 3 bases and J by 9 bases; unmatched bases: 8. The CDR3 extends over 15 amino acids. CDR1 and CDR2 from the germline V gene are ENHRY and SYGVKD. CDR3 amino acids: CAISDPGTVGSPLHF. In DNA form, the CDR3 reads TGTGCCATCAGTGACCCCGGGACAGTGGGTTCACCCCTCCACTTT.

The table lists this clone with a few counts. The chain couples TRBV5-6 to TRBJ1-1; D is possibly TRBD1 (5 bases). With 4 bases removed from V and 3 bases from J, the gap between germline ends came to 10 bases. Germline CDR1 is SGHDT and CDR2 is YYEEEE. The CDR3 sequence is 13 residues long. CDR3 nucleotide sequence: TGTGCCAGCAGCACAGGACCTGACACTGAAGCTTTCTTT. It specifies CASSTGPDTEAFF.

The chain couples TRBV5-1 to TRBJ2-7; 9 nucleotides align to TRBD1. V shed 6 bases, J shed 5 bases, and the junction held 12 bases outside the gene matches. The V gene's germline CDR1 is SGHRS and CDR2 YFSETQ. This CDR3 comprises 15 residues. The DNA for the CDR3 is TGCGCCAGCACCTCTTCAGGGACAGGGTTGCACGAGCAGTACTTC. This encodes CASTSSGTGLHEQYF.

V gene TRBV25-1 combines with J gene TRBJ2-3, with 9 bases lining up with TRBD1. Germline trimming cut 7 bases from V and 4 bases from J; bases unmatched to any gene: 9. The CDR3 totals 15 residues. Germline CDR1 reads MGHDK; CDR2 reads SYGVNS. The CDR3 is CASTTTGGRADTQYF. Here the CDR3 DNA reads TGTGCCAGCACCACGACAGGGGGAAGAGCAGATACGCAGTATTTT. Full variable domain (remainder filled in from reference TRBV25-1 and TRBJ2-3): EADIYQTPRYLVIGTGKKITLECSQTMGHDKMYWYQQDPGMELHLIHYSYGVNSTEKGDLSSESTVSRIRTEHFPLTLESARPSHTSQYLCASTTTGGRADTQYFGPGTRLTVL.

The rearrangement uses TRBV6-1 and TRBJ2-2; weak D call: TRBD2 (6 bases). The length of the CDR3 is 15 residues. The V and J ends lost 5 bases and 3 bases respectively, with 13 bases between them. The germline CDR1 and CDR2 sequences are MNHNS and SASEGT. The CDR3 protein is CASSLPGAYTGELFF. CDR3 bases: TGTGCCAGCAGTCTACCGGGAGCTTACACCGGGGAGCTGTTTTTT.

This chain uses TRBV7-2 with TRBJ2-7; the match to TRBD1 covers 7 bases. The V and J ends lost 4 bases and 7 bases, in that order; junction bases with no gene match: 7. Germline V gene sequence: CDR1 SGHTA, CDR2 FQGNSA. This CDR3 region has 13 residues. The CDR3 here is CASSSRQGGEQYF. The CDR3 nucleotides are TGTGCCAGCAGCTCACGACAGGGTGGGGAGCAGTACTTC. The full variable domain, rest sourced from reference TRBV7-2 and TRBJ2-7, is GAGVSQSPSNKVTEKGKDVELRCDPISGHTALYWYRQSLGQGLEFLIYFQGNSAPDKSGLPSDRFSAERTGGSVSTLTIQRTQQEDSAVYLCASSSRQGGEQYFGPGTRLTVT.

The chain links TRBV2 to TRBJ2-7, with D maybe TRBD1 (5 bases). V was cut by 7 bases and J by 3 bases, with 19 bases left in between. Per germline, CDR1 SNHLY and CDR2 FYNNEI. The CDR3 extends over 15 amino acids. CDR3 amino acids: CASTYVSRQGYEQYF. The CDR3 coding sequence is TGTGCCAGCACCTACGTTTCCCGGCAGGGCTACGAGCAGTACTTC.

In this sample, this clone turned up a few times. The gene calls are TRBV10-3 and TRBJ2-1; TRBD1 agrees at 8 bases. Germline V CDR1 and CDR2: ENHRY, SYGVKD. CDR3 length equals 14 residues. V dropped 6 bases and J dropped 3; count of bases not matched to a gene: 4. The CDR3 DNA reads TGTGCCATCAGCGGACAGGGCTTCTACAATGAGCAGTTCTTC. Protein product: CAISGQGFYNEQFF.

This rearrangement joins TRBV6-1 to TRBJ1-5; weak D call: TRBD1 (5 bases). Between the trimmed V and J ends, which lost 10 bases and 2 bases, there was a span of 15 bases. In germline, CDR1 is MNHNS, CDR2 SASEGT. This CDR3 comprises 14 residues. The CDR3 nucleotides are TGTGCCACCACCTACGACAGCCGCAATCAGCCCCAGCATTTT. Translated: CATTYDSRNQPQHF.

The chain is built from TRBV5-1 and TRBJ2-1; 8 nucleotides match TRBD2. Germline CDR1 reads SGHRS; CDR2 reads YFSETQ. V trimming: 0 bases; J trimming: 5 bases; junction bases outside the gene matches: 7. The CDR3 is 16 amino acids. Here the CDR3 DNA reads TGCGCCAGCAGCTTGGTGGTGACTAGCGAAAACAATGAGCAGTTCTTC. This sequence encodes CASSLVVTSENNEQFF.

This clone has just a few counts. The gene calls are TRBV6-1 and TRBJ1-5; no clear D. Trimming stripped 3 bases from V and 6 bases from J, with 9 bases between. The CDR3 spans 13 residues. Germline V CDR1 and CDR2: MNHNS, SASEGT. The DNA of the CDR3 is TGTGCCAGCAGTGAGTGGGAGGGTCAGCCCCAGCATTTT. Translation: CASSEWEGQPQHF.

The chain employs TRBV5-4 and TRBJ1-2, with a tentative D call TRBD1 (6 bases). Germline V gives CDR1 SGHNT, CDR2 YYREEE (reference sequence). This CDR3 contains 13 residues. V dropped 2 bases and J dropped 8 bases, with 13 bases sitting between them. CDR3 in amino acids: CASSFRGGPGYTF. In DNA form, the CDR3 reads TGTGCCAGCAGCTTCAGGGGCGGACCAGGCTACACCTTC. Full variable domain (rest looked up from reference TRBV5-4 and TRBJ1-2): ETGVTQSPTHLIKTRGQQVTLRCSSQSGHNTVSWYQQALGQGPQFIFQYYREEENGRGNFPPRFSGLQFPNYSSELNVNALELDDSALYLCASSFRGGPGYTFGSGTRLTVV.

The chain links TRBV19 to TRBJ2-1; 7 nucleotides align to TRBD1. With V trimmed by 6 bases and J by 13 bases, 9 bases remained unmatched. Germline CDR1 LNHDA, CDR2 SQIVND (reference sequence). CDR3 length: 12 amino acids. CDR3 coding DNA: TGTGCCAGTAGCCCTCGGGGACAGTCTCAGTTCTTC. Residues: CASSPRGQSQFF.

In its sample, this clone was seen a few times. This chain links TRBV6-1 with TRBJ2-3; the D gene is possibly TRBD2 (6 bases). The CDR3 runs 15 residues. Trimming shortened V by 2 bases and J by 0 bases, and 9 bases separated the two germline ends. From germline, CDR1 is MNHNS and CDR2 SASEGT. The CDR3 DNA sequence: TGTGCCAGCAGTGAATTGGCGGGGAGCACAGATACGCAGTATTTT. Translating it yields CASSELAGSTDTQYF.

The CDR3 DNA follows: TGTGCCAGCAGGATAGGACAGGGGAACACCGGGGAGCTGTTTTTT. Protein sequence: CASRIGQGNTGELFF. The chain uses TRBV6-6 and TRBJ2-2, with 8 bases fitting TRBD1. The V and J ends lost 6 bases and 1 base, in that order; junction bases with no gene match: 4. Germline V gene lookup returns CDR1 MNHNY and CDR2 SVGAGI (reference sequence). There are 15 residues in the CDR3.

The CDR3 coding sequence is TGTGCCAGCAGCTCTCAACATCTGACAGGGAAATCTGGAAACACCATATATTTT. This translates into CASSSQHLTGKSGNTIYF. V is TRBV7-9 and J is TRBJ2-2, with TRBD1 matching 7 bases. The DNA end is more similar to TRBJ1-3, so the J call may be wrong. The CDR3 is made up of 18 amino acids. In germline, CDR1 is SEHNR, CDR2 FQNEAQ (reference sequence).

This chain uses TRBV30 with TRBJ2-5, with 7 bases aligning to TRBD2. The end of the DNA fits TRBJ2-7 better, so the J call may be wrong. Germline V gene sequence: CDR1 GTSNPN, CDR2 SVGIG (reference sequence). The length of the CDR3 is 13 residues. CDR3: CAWNSPGGYEQYF. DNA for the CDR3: TGTGCCTGGAACTCTCCGGGGGGCTACGAGCAGTACTTC.

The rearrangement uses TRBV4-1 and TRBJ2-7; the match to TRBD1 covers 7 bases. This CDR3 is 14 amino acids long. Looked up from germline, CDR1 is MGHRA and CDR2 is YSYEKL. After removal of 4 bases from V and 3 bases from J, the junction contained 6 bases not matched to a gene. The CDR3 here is CASSPPGQSYEQYF. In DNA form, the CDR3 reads TGCGCCAGCAGCCCCCCGGGACAGAGCTACGAGCAGTACTTC.